Listed below are T cell receptor beta chains from one sample, sequenced in a study of shared clonotypes between healthy human individuals. Libraries were prepared by immunoSEQ multiplex PCR; TCRdb keeps only in-frame clonotypes and omits some of them. The table includes around 620,000 clones, roughly 95% detected once. Sequenced material: naive CD8+ T cells sorted from blood. The receptors were sampled from a woman in her 30s in good health. Both conserved end residues are part of each CDR3. D genes are given only for firm matches. For some rows the clone size is stated as once, few or many, or as a class when expanded; others skip it.

j_call: TRBJ1-1; v_call: TRBV27; d_call: -; clone_size: -; cdr3_aa: CASSGSGANTEAFF; cdr3_nt: TGTGCCAGCTCGGGAAGCGGCGCTAACACTGAAGCTTTCTTT
j_call: TRBJ2-1; v_call: TRBV13; d_call: -; clone_size: -; cdr3_aa: CASSFLTGDNEQFF; cdr3_nt: TGTGCCAGCAGCTTTTTGACGGGAGACAATGAGCAGTTCTTC
j_call: TRBJ1-1; v_call: TRBV4-1; d_call: -; clone_size: -; cdr3_aa: CASSQGGPTGNTEAFF; cdr3_nt: TGCGCCAGCAGCCAAGGGGGCCCGACAGGGAACACTGAAGCTTTCTTT
j_call: TRBJ2-2; v_call: TRBV9; d_call: TRBD2; clone_size: -; cdr3_aa: CASSTRTSGTGELFF; cdr3_nt: TGTGCCAGCAGCACCCGGACTAGCGGGACCGGGGAGCTGTTTTTT
j_call: TRBJ2-7; v_call: TRBV7-9; d_call: TRBD1; clone_size: -; cdr3_aa: CASSPSGTGVREQYF; cdr3_nt: TGTGCCAGCAGCCCATCCGGGACAGGGGTCCGAGAGCAGTACTTC
j_call: TRBJ2-5; v_call: TRBV28; d_call: TRBD1; clone_size: -; cdr3_aa: CASSRTGTGWQETQYF; cdr3_nt: TGTGCCAGCAGCAGAACCGGGACAGGGTGGCAAGAGACCCAGTACTTC
j_call: TRBJ2-3; v_call: TRBV27; d_call: -; clone_size: -; cdr3_aa: CASSPRTTTGEDTQYF; cdr3_nt: TGTGCCAGCAGTCCCAGGACTACCACCGGGGAAGATACGCAGTATTTT
j_call: TRBJ2-7; v_call: TRBV5-5; d_call: -; clone_size: -; cdr3_aa: CASSTDAYEQYF; cdr3_nt: TGTGCCAGCAGTACGGACGCCTACGAGCAGTACTTC
j_call: TRBJ2-7; v_call: TRBV9; d_call: -; clone_size: -; cdr3_aa: CASSDSTMPSEQYF; cdr3_nt: TGTGCCAGCAGTGATTCGACTATGCCTTCGGAGCAGTACTTC
j_call: TRBJ2-1; v_call: TRBV10-3; d_call: -; clone_size: -; cdr3_aa: CAISEPVEGYSNEQFF; cdr3_nt: TGTGCCATCAGTGAGCCGGTGGAAGGTTATAGCAATGAGCAGTTCTTC
j_call: TRBJ1-6; v_call: TRBV27; d_call: TRBD1; clone_size: -; cdr3_aa: CASSLTGQNSPLHF; cdr3_nt: TGTGCCAGCAGTTTGACAGGGCAGAACTCACCCCTCCACTTT
j_call: TRBJ1-2; v_call: TRBV29-1; d_call: -; clone_size: -; cdr3_aa: CSALGGRENYGYTF; cdr3_nt: TGCAGCGCCCTCGGAGGTAGGGAGAACTATGGCTACACCTTC
j_call: TRBJ2-7; v_call: TRBV27; d_call: -; clone_size: -; cdr3_aa: CASSPSLVLVYEQYF; cdr3_nt: TGTGCCAGCAGTCCCTCACTAGTATTAGTCTACGAGCAGTACTTC
j_call: TRBJ2-7; v_call: TRBV27; d_call: TRBD2; clone_size: -; cdr3_aa: CASSARTSGVSYEQYF; cdr3_nt: TGTGCCAGCAGTGCCAGGACTAGCGGGGTCTCCTACGAGCAGTACTTC
j_call: TRBJ1-1; v_call: TRBV19; d_call: TRBD1; clone_size: -; cdr3_aa: CASTPRTGPWGEAFF; cdr3_nt: TGTGCCAGTACGCCTCGGACAGGCCCCTGGGGTGAAGCTTTCTTT
j_call: TRBJ1-3; v_call: TRBV6-1; d_call: -; clone_size: -; cdr3_aa: CASMGVSSGNTIYF; cdr3_nt: TGTGCCAGCATGGGAGTAAGCTCTGGAAACACCATATATTTT
j_call: TRBJ1-5; v_call: TRBV19; d_call: -; clone_size: -; cdr3_aa: CASSQIRRGLDQPQHF; cdr3_nt: TGTGCCAGTAGTCAAATCCGACGGGGTCTCGATCAGCCCCAGCATTTT
j_call: TRBJ2-3; v_call: TRBV4-1; d_call: -; clone_size: once; cdr3_aa: CASSQESADGADTQYF; cdr3_nt: TGCGCCAGCAGCCAAGAGTCCGCTGACGGGGCAGATACGCAGTATTTT
j_call: TRBJ2-2; v_call: TRBV4-1; d_call: TRBD1; clone_size: -; cdr3_aa: CASSQVQGAGELFF; cdr3_nt: TGCGCCAGCAGCCAAGTCCAGGGGGCCGGGGAGCTGTTTTTT
j_call: TRBJ1-5; v_call: TRBV2; d_call: TRBD1; clone_size: -; cdr3_aa: CASRHGTGGVQPQHF; cdr3_nt: TGTGCCAGCAGGCACGGGACAGGGGGTGTTCAGCCCCAGCATTTT
j_call: TRBJ2-7; v_call: TRBV5-4; d_call: -; clone_size: -; cdr3_aa: CASRPSFGISGEQYF; cdr3_nt: TGTGCCAGCAGGCCCTCCTTTGGGATCTCGGGTGAGCAGTACTTC
j_call: TRBJ2-3; v_call: TRBV4-1; d_call: -; clone_size: -; cdr3_aa: CASSQEGGPPVIDTQYF; cdr3_nt: TGCGCCAGCAGCCAGGAGGGGGGACCGCCGGTCATAGATACGCAGTATTTT
j_call: TRBJ2-2; v_call: TRBV9; d_call: TRBD2; clone_size: -; cdr3_aa: CASSLRTSGKMNTGELFF; cdr3_nt: TGTGCCAGCAGCCTTCGGACTAGCGGGAAAATGAACACCGGGGAGCTGTTTTTT
j_call: TRBJ1-2; v_call: TRBV4-1; d_call: TRBD1; clone_size: -; cdr3_aa: CASTEADRGFYGYTF; cdr3_nt: TGCGCCAGCACCGAAGCAGACAGGGGATTCTATGGCTACACCTTC
j_call: TRBJ1-1; v_call: TRBV6-5; d_call: -; clone_size: once; cdr3_aa: CASSLAPAGMNTEAFF; cdr3_nt: TGTGCCAGCAGTTTAGCCCCCGCGGGGATGAACACTGAAGCTTTCTTT
j_call: TRBJ1-3; v_call: TRBV6-5; d_call: -; clone_size: -; cdr3_aa: CASSYEGGRNTIYF; cdr3_nt: TGTGCCAGCAGTTACGAAGGGGGTAGAAACACCATATATTTT
j_call: TRBJ2-1; v_call: TRBV13; d_call: -; clone_size: once; cdr3_aa: CASSLLGHYNEQFF; cdr3_nt: TGTGCCAGCAGCTTATTAGGGCACTACAATGAGCAGTTCTTC
j_call: TRBJ2-1; v_call: TRBV12-1; d_call: -; clone_size: -; cdr3_aa: CATLFGTSAIGRNEQFF; cdr3_nt: TGTGCCACTCTATTTGGGACTAGCGCCATAGGGCGGAATGAGCAGTTCTTC
j_call: TRBJ2-7; v_call: TRBV27; d_call: TRBD1; clone_size: -; cdr3_aa: CASSLSAGGPNEQYF; cdr3_nt: TGTGCCAGCAGTTTAAGCGCAGGGGGTCCCAACGAGCAGTACTTC
j_call: TRBJ2-1; v_call: TRBV7-9; d_call: TRBD2; clone_size: -; cdr3_aa: CASSLEAVFAGAAYNEQFF; cdr3_nt: TGTGCCAGCAGCTTAGAGGCGGTCTTCGCGGGAGCTGCCTACAATGAGCAGTTCTTC
j_call: TRBJ1-4; v_call: TRBV2; d_call: -; clone_size: once; cdr3_aa: CASSDRYNEKLFF; cdr3_nt: TGTGCCAGCAGCGACAGGTATAATGAAAAACTGTTTTTT
j_call: TRBJ1-2; v_call: TRBV15; d_call: -; clone_size: -; cdr3_aa: CATSRDTRDDGYTF; cdr3_nt: TGTGCCACCAGCAGAGATACCAGGGACGACGGCTACACCTTC
j_call: TRBJ2-1; v_call: TRBV7-8; d_call: TRBD2; clone_size: -; cdr3_aa: CASSLISGRAGEQFF; cdr3_nt: TGTGCCAGCAGCTTAATTAGCGGGAGGGCAGGTGAGCAGTTCTTC
j_call: TRBJ1-2; v_call: TRBV7-9; d_call: -; clone_size: -; cdr3_aa: CASSLGYGVGAGYGYTF; cdr3_nt: TGTGCCAGCAGCTTAGGGTATGGAGTCGGAGCAGGCTATGGCTACACCTTC
j_call: TRBJ2-7; v_call: TRBV6-5; d_call: -; clone_size: once; cdr3_aa: CASSYGGGRDEQYF; cdr3_nt: TGTGCCAGCAGTTACGGGGGGGGGCGCGACGAGCAGTACTTC
j_call: TRBJ1-2; v_call: TRBV4-1; d_call: TRBD1; clone_size: -; cdr3_aa: CASSPGTGVSYTF; cdr3_nt: TGCGCCAGCAGCCCCGGGACAGGGGTGAGCTACACCTTC
j_call: TRBJ2-5; v_call: TRBV4-2; d_call: TRBD2; clone_size: -; cdr3_aa: CASSPPSSGTYQETQYF; cdr3_nt: TGTGCCAGCAGCCCCCCCTCTAGCGGGACGTACCAAGAGACCCAGTACTTC
j_call: TRBJ1-1; v_call: TRBV11-3; d_call: -; clone_size: -; cdr3_aa: CASSQESGPHPKNTEAFF; cdr3_nt: TGTGCCAGCAGCCAAGAATCCGGGCCTCACCCAAAGAACACTGAAGCTTTCTTT